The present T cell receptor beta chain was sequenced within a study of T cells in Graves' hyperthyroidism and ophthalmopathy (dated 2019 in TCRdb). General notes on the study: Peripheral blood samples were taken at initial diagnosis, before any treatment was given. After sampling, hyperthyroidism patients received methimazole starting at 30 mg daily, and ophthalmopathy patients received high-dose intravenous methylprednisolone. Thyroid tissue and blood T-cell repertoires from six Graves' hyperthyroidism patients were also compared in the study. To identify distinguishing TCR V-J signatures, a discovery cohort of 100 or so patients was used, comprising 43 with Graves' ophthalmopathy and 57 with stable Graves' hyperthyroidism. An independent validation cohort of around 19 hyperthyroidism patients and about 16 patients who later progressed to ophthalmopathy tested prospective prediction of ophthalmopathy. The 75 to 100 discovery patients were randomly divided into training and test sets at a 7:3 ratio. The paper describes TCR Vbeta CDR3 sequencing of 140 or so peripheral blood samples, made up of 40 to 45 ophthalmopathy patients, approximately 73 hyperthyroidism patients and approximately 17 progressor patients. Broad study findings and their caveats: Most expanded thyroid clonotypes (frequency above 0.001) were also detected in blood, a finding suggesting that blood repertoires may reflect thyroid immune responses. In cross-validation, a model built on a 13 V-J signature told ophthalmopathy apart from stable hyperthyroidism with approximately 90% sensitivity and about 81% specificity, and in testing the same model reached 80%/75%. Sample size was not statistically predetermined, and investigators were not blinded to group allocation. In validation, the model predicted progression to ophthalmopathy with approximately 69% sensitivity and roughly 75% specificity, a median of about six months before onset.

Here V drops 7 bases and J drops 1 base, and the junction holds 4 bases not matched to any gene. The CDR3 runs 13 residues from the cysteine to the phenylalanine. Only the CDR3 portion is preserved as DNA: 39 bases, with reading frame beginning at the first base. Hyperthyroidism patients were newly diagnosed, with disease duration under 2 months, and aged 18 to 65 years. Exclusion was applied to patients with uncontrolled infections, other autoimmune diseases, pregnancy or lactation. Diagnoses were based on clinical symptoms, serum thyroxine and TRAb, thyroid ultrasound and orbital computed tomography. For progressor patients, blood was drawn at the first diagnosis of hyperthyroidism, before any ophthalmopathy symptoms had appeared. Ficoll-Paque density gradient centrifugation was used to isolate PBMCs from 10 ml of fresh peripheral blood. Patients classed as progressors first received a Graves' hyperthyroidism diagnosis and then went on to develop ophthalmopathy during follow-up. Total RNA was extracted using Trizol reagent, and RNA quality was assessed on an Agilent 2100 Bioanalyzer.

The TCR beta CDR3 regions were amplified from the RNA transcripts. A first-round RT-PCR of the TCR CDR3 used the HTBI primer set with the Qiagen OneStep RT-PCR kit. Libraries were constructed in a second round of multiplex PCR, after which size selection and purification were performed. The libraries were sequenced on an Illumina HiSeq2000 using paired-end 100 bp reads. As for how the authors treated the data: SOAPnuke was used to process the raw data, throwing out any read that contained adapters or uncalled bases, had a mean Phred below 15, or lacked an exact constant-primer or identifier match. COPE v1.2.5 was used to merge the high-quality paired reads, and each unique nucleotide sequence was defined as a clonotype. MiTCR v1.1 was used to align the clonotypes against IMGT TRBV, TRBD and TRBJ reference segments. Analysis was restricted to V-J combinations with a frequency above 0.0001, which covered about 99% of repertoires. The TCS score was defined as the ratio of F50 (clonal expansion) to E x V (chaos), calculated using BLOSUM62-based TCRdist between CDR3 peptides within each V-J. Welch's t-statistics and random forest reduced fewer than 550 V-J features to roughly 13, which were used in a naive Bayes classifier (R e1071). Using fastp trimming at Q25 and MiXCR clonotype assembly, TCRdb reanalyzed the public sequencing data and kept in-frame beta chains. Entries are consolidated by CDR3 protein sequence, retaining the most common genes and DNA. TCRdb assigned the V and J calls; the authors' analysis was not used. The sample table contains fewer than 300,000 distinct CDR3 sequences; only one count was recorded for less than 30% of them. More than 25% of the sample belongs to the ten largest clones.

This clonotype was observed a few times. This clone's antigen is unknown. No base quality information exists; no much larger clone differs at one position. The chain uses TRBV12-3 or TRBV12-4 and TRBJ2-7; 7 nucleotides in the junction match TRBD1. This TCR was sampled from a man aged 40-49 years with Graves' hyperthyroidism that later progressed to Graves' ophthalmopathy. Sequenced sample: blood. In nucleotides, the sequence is TGTGCCAGCACCGGGGACAGTTCCTACGAGCAGTACTTC. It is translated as CASTGDSSYEQYF.